These 26 T cell receptor beta chains came from one sample sequenced in a study of T-cell reconstitution after alpha-beta-depleted transplantation in children. Preparation of the TCRbeta library was carried out with unique molecular identifiers. MiXCR, run by TCRdb on the PCR reads, gives a single entry per CDR3 protein. The repertoire holds more than 15,000 distinct CDR3 sequences, with approximately 5.2% as singletons. Sequenced material: PBMCs, taken before TCRalphabeta/CD19-depleted stem cell transplant. Receptor source: a boy younger than 18 with acute lymphoblastic leukemia, due to receive a stem cell transplant.

The table lists this clonotype with many counts. The V and J genes are TRBV6-5 and TRBJ2-5; 9 positions match TRBD2. Germline V gene lookup returns CDR1 MNHEY and CDR2 SVGAGI. Trimming took 7 bases from V and 0 from J; bases not matched to a gene: 3. The CDR3 is made up of 14 amino acids. The CDR3 sequence is CASTLAGDQETQYF. The CDR3 nucleotides read TGTGCCAGCACCTTAGCGGGGGACCAAGAGACCCAGTACTTC.

The sample holds many counts of this clonotype. The chain carries TRBV5-6 and TRBJ2-7; 8 bases match TRBD1. Germline assignment: CDR1 SGHDT and CDR2 YYEEEE. CDR3 length: 15 residues. The ends lost 1 base at V and 2 bases at J; junction bases unmatched: 5. The CDR3 region is CASSLNRGATYEQYF. The DNA of the CDR3 is TGTGCCAGCAGCTTGAACAGGGGGGCCACCTACGAGCAGTACTTC.

This clonotype was observed many times. This chain joins TRBV2 and TRBJ2-7, with TRBD2 matching 9 bases. CDR3 size: 15 residues. Germline V gene lookup returns CDR1 SNHLY and CDR2 FYNNEI. V gave up 4 bases and J gave up 3 bases; unmatched junction bases: 7. CDR3 nucleotide sequence: TGTGCCAGCAGTGCGGCGGGAGGGACACACTACGAGCAGTACTTC. Its translation is CASSAAGGTHYEQYF.

This clonotype was observed at least ten times. V and J are TRBV2 and TRBJ2-1, with D hard to call. Germline values: CDR1 SNHLY, CDR2 FYNNEI. The CDR3 is 15 amino acids. Trimming left V 1 base short and J 2 bases short, with 9 bases between. CDR3 sequence (DNA): TGTGCCAGCAGTGAAGGTTCGCTCACCTACAATGAGCAGTTCTTC. It translates to CASSEGSLTYNEQFF.

This clonotype is medium-sized. V usage is TRBV29-1 and J usage is TRBJ2-1; 8 positions agree with TRBD2. V lost 6 bases and J lost 4; bases outside the gene matches: 14. The germline V gene has CDR1 SQVTM and CDR2 ANQGSEA. The CDR3 is made up of 16 amino acids. The CDR3 DNA follows: TGCAGCGTCTCCAATCAGGAGCGGGAGATATACAATGAGCAGTTCTTC. Protein sequence: CSVSNQEREIYNEQFF.

Ten or more counts support this clonotype. J is TRBJ2-7 and V is TRBV4-1, with D perhaps being TRBD1 or TRBD2 (7 bases each). The V end lost 3 bases, the J end lost 2 bases, and 14 bases lay between the germline ends. Germline CDR1 is MGHRA and CDR2 is YSYEKL. The CDR3 is 15 residues long. The CDR3 DNA follows: TGCGCCAGCAGCCAGCAGGGGGGGAATACCTACGAGCAGTACTTC. This encodes CASSQQGGNTYEQYF.

This clonotype is medium-sized. This rearrangement joins TRBV11-2 to TRBJ2-1; 7 bases map to TRBD2. The CDR3 contains 11 residues. J was trimmed by 15 bases and V by 5 bases; bases with no gene match: 7. From germline, CDR1 is SGHAT and CDR2 FQNNGV. The chain's CDR3 is CASSHWAGVFF. For the CDR3, the DNA is TGTGCCAGCAGCCATTGGGCGGGGGTGTTCTTC. The complete variable domain, with remaining parts taken from reference TRBV11-2 and TRBJ2-1, reads EAGVAQSPRYKIIEKRQSVAFWCNPISGHATLYWYQQILGQGPKLLIQFQNNGVVDDSQLPKDRFSAERLKGVDSTLKIQPAKLEDSAVYLCASSHWAGVFFGPGTRLTVL.

This clonotype was detected ten times or more. The V call is TRBV12-3 or TRBV12-4, the J call TRBJ2-4; maybe TRBD1 (6 bases). V shed 6 bases and J shed 5 bases, with 20 bases lying between them. The CDR3 extends over 16 amino acids. The CDR3 loop is CASRPSQGFYQNIQYF. CDR3 DNA: TGTGCCAGCAGGCCCTCACAGGGATTCTATCAAAACATTCAGTACTTC.

In its sample, this clonotype was seen many times. The chain links TRBV7-2 to TRBJ1-1; possible D gene TRBD1, 6 bases. CDR1 is SGHTA, CDR2 FQGNSA, per germline. Trimming took off 5 bases at V and 6 bases at J, with 19 bases between the two ends. The CDR3 is made up of 15 amino acids. The CDR3 region has the DNA TGTGCCAGCAGCCCCCTACTTACAGGGTTGGCTGAAGCTTTCTTT. Its translation: CASSPLLTGLAEAFF.

This clonotype was recorded at least ten times. The gene calls are TRBV9 and TRBJ2-2, with TRBD2 matching over 10 bases. This CDR3 comprises 15 residues. Germline values: CDR1 SGDLS, CDR2 YYNGEE. The trim removed 3 bases at V and 3 bases at J, leaving 2 bases unmatched. CDR3 region: CASSATSGDTGELFF. DNA of the CDR3: TGTGCCAGCAGCGCAACTAGCGGGGACACCGGGGAGCTGTTTTTT.

This clonotype was picked up many times. This chain connects TRBV5-5 to TRBJ2-1; 10 bases map to TRBD2. The CDR3 totals 16 residues. The trim removed 0 bases at V and 8 bases at J, leaving 8 bases unmatched. Germline CDR1 reads SGHKS; CDR2 reads YYEKEE (reference sequence). The CDR3 DNA sequence: TGTGCCAGCAGCTTGGCCGCTAGCGGGAGCTTGGATGAGCAGTTCTTC. This sequence encodes CASSLAASGSLDEQFF.

This clonotype was seen many times. The V call is TRBV4-3, the J call TRBJ2-3; TRBD1 matches 9 bases. Trimming removed 0 bases from V and 3 bases from J; junction bases left unmatched: 4. This CDR3 comprises 16 residues. Germline V gives CDR1 LGHNA, CDR2 YSLEER. CDR3 region: CASSQDIGTGTDTQYF. DNA for the CDR3: TGCGCCAGCAGCCAAGACATTGGGACAGGGACAGATACGCAGTATTTT.

This clonotype was seen many times. An end of the junction differs from the germline gene, which may be a read error. V gene TRBV7-2 combines with J gene TRBJ2-7; D is perhaps TRBD2 (6 bases). This CDR3 has 14 amino acids. Germline V gives CDR1 SGHTA, CDR2 FQGNSA. The CDR3 nucleotides are TGTGCCAGCAGCATAGCGGTCAGCTCCTACGAGCAGTACTTC. Translating it yields CASSIAVSSYEQYF.

This clonotype is medium-sized. This chain links TRBV4-1 with TRBJ1-4, with D unclear. This CDR3 contains 15 residues. Trimming cost V 3 bases and J 5 bases, with 13 bases left between them. The germline V gene encodes CDR1 MGHRA and CDR2 YSYEKL. The CDR3 reads CASSQTVTLNEKLFF. In nucleotides, the CDR3 is TGCGCCAGCAGCCAGACTGTGACCCTCAATGAAAAACTGTTTTTT.

This clonotype is medium-sized (0.01 to 0.1%) by share. The chain is built from TRBV12-3 or TRBV12-4 and TRBJ1-5, with TRBD1 matching over 9 bases. CDR3 size: 17 residues. Trimming at V came to 6 bases and at J to 2 bases, leaving 11 bases not matched to a gene. The CDR3 region has the DNA TGTGCCAGCAGCCACACCAACAGGGGGCAGGGCAATCAGCCCCAGCATTTT. This sequence encodes CASSHTNRGQGNQPQHF.

The chain carries TRBV23-1 and TRBJ2-3, with D maybe TRBD2 (5 bases). TRBV23-1 is an open reading frame whose function is uncertain. The CDR3 runs to 15 residues. V lost 5 bases and J 4 bases, leaving 16 bases between the germline ends. This CDR3 reads CASSAFEGVPDTQYF. The CDR3 DNA reads as TGCGCCAGCAGTGCGTTTGAGGGAGTACCAGATACGCAGTATTTT.

Ten or more counts support this clonotype. V gene TRBV7-9 combines with J gene TRBJ2-2; D is unclear. There are 12 residues in the CDR3. V was shortened by 5 bases and J by 7 bases, with 8 bases between the two germline ends. Germline V gives CDR1 SEHNR, CDR2 FQNEAQ (reference sequence). The CDR3 sequence: CASSPEYGELFF. The CDR3 DNA reads TGTGCCAGCAGCCCGGAATACGGGGAGCTGTTTTTT.

This clonotype occurred many times. The genes are TRBV12-3 or TRBV12-4 and TRBJ2-7; 7 bases match TRBD1. The J segment lost 3 bases and the V segment lost 5 bases, leaving 10 bases of the junction unmatched. The length of the CDR3 is 15 residues. The CDR3 DNA is TGTGCCAGCAGTCCCCCCGGGACAGACTACTACGAGCAGTACTTC. This sequence encodes CASSPPGTDYYEQYF.

This clonotype occurred many times. The CDR3 coding sequence is TGCAGTGCTAGTATAGGAGGGCCAAGCTCCTACGAGCAGTACTTC. This encodes CSASIGGPSSYEQYF. The V and J genes are TRBV20-1 and TRBJ2-7; D perhaps matches TRBD2 (6 bases). Germline CDR1 and CDR2: DFQATT and SNEGSKA (reference sequence). Trimming shortened V by 3 bases and J by 0 bases, and 15 bases separated the two germline ends. This CDR3 has 15 amino acids.

Relative to its sample, this clonotype is medium-sized. V usage is TRBV4-1 and J usage is TRBJ2-1; D possibly uses TRBD1 or TRBD2 (5 bases each). V lost 1 base to trimming and J lost 5 bases, with 18 bases between them. The germline gives CDR1 MGHRA, CDR2 YSYEKL. This CDR3 contains 17 residues. CDR3 nucleotides: TGCGCCAGCAGCCAAGCCCCTGGGGACCCATCCCACAATGAGCAGTTCTTC. It codes for CASSQAPGDPSHNEQFF.

The table lists this clonotype with many counts. The V and J genes are TRBV28 and TRBJ1-2; D may be TRBD1 (6 bases). Germline CDR1 reads MDHEN; CDR2 reads SYDVKM. The CDR3 covers 14 residues. The V gene lost 2 bases and the J gene lost 3 bases, with 10 bases spanning the gap. CDR3 in DNA: TGTGCCAGCAGTTTAATGGCAGGGGACTATGGCTACACCTTC. This sequence encodes CASSLMAGDYGYTF.

This clonotype was counted ten times or more. The V call is TRBV3-1, the J call TRBJ2-3; a possible D gene is TRBD1 (5 bases). V was clipped by 0 bases and J by 0 bases, with 10 bases between them. The CDR3 covers 16 residues. Germline-derived CDR1 and CDR2 are LGHDT and YNNKEL (reference sequence). Here the CDR3 reads CASSQDQGGSTDTQYF. The CDR3 DNA reads as TGTGCCAGCAGCCAAGATCAGGGCGGTAGCACAGATACGCAGTATTTT.

This clonotype is termed medium-sized. J is TRBJ2-1 and V is TRBV12-3 or TRBV12-4; a weak D match, TRBD2 (6 bases). The V and J ends lost 4 bases and 3 bases respectively, with 13 bases between them. This CDR3 is built from 15 residues. The CDR3 DNA reads TGTGCCAGCAGTTCTAGCGCCCAATACTACAATGAGCAGTTCTTC. Encoded protein: CASSSSAQYYNEQFF.

This clonotype was seen repeatedly, ten times or more. The CDR3 loop reads CASSLGRPNTEAFF. The DNA for the CDR3 is TGTGCCAGCAGCTTAGGTCGGCCGAACACTGAAGCTTTCTTT. The J gene is TRBJ1-1, the V gene TRBV7-2; D call uncertain. Germline V gene data show CDR1 as SGHTA and CDR2 as FQGNSA. The CDR3 runs 14 residues. Trimming pared 1 base from V and 1 base from J, leaving 7 bases between.

This clonotype occurred many times. The chain uses TRBV11-1 and TRBJ2-7; D unclear. Trimming removed 1 base from V and 5 bases from J, with 3 bases in between. Germline CDR1 is SGHAT and CDR2 is FQDESV (reference sequence). The CDR3 is 11 amino acids. This CDR3 is CASSLVHEQYF. CDR3 nucleotide sequence: TGTGCCAGCAGCTTAGTCCACGAGCAGTACTTC.

This clonotype came up many times. The chain recombines TRBV15 with TRBJ2-1; D could derive from TRBD1 or TRBD2 (6 bases each). Trimming took off 0 bases at V and 7 bases at J, with 13 bases between the two ends. This CDR3 is 15 amino acids long. CDR1 LNHNV and CDR2 YYDKDF come from the germline V gene (reference sequence). CDR3 coding DNA: TGTGCCACCAGCAGAGATCTGGGGGCGGGAAATGAGCAGTTCTTC. Encoded protein: CATSRDLGAGNEQFF.